This T cell receptor (beta chain) was documented in a study of T-cell reconstitution after alpha-beta-depleted transplantation in children. A TCRbeta library incorporating unique molecular identifiers was prepared. TCRdb re-analysed the PCR reads in MiXCR, keeping a single row per CDR3 protein. The repertoire consists of 200,000 to 250,000 distinct CDR3 sequences, with 9.5% to 15% occurring once and the leading ten covering around 2.8%. This clonotype was observed many times. The junction had 11 bases not matched to a gene; V was cut back by 8 bases and J by 8 bases. The CDR3 extends over 14 amino acids.

This chain connects TRBV12-3 or TRBV12-4 to TRBJ1-2, with 10 bases fitting TRBD1. This TCR derives from a human donor who donated a stem cell graft to a child with acute lymphoblastic leukemia. The source material was PBMCs from the stem cell graft donor, sampled from the stem cell graft. CDR3 DNA: TGTGCCAGCGGAACCATCGGGACAGGGGAAGGCTACACCTTC. Translated, it gives CASGTIGTGEGYTF.